The clone carrying this T cell receptor beta chain was observed a handful of times. The CDR3 spans 13 residues. Germline V gene sequence: CDR1 MDHEN, CDR2 SYDVKM. Trimming removed 6 bases at V and 6 bases at J, with 11 bases between. This record belongs to a study of OX40 agonist ivuxolimab in advanced cancers. Clones were read by immunoSEQ multiplex PCR, and TCRdb kept only the in-frame ones, dropping some. The sample lists tens of thousands of clones, roughly 92% occurring once. The material sequenced was CD4+ or CD8+ T cells sorted from blood, taken in a trial of the OX40 agonist ivuxolimab. The clonotype comes from an adult with an advanced solid tumor such as melanoma, head and neck, liver or kidney cancer. The chain links TRBV28 to TRBJ2-2; D may be TRBD2 (5 bases). Here the CDR3 reads CASREELAGELFF. The CDR3 region has the DNA TGTGCCAGCAGGGAGGAATTGGCCGGGGAGCTGTTTTTT.